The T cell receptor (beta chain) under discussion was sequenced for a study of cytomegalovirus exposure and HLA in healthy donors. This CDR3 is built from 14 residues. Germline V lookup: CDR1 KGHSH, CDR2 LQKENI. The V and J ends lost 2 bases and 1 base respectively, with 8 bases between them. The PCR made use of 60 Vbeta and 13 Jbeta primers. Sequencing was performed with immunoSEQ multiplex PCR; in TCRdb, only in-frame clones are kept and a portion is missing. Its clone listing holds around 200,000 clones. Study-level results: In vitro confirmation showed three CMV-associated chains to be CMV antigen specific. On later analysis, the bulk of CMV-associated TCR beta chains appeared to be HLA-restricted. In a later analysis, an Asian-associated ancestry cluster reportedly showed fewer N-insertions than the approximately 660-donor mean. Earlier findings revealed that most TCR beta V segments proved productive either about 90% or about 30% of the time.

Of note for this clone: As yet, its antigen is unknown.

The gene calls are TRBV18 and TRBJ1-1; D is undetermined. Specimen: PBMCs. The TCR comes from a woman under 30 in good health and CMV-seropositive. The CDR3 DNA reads TGTGCCAGCTCACCAGGCGGCCCGAACACTGAAGCTTTCTTT. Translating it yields CASSPGGPNTEAFF. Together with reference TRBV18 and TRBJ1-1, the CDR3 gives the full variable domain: NAGVMQNPRHLVRRRGQEARLRCSPMKGHSHVYWYRQLPEEGLKFMVYLQKENIIDESGMPKERFSAEFPKEGPSILRIQQVVRGDSAAYFCASSPGGPNTEAFFGQGTRLTVV.